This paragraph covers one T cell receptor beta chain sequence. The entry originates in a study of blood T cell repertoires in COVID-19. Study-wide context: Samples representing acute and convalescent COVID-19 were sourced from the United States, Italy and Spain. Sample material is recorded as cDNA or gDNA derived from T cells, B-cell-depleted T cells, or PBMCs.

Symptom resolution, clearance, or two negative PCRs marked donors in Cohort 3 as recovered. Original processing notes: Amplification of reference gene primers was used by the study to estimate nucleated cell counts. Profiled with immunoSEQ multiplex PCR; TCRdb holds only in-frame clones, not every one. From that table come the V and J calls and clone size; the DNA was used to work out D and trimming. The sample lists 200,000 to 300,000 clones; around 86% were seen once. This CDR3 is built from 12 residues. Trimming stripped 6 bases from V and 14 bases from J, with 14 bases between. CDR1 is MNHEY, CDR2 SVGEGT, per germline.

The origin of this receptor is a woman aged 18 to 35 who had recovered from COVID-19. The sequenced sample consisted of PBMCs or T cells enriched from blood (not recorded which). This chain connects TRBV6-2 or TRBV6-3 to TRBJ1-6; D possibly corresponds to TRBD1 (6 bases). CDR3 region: CASSPGDLTLHF. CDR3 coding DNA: TGTGCCAGCAGCCCAGGGGATTTGACCCTCCACTTT.